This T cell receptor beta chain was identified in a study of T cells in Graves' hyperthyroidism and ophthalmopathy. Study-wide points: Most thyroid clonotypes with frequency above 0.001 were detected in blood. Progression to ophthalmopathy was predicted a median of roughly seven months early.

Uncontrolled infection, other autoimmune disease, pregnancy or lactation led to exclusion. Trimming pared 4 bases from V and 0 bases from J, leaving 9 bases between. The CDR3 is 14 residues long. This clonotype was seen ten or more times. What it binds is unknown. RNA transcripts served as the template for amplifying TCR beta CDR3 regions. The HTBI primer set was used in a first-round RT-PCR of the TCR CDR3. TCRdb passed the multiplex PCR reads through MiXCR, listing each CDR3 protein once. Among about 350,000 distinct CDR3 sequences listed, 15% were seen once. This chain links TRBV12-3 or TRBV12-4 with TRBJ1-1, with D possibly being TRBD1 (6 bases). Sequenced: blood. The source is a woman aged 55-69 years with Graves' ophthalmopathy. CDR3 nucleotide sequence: TGTGCCAGCAGTTATCAGGGGCTGAACACTGAAGCTTTCTTT. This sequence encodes CASSYQGLNTEAFF.